The next 32 T cell receptor beta chains were all read from a single sample in a study of blood T cells in healthy people across ages. Primers used in a second PCR of roughly 6 to 12 cycles were a sample-barcoded 5' primer and a J-beta primer mix. MiXCR, applied by TCRdb to the 5' RACE reads, yields one record per CDR3 protein. The profile shows hundreds of thousands of distinct CDR3 sequences, about 30% of them singletons. The sample consisted of blood. The receptors originated from a woman aged 80 or older in good health.

The chain has TRBV4-3 and TRBJ1-2, with 7 bases matching TRBD1. The length of the CDR3 is 14 residues. V was clipped by 0 bases and J by 8 bases; unmatched bases: 6. CDR1 is LGHNA, CDR2 YSLEER, per germline. CDR3 coding DNA: TGCGCCAGCAGCCAAGACAGACAGGGAGGGGGCTACACCTTC. It translates to CASSQDRQGGGYTF.

With regard to this clonotype: Being one base from a much bigger clone, this may be a read error. This chain joins TRBV7-2 and TRBJ2-1, with 12 positions matching TRBD2. V shed 5 bases, J shed 13 bases, and the junction held 9 bases outside the gene matches. The CDR3 is 14 residues long. Germline V gene sequence: CDR1 SGHTA, CDR2 FQGNSA. CDR3 sequence (DNA): TGTGCCAGCAGCCGGACTAGCGGGGAGGAGACCCAGTTCTTC. As protein: CASSRTSGEETQFF. Complete variable domain (other parts from reference TRBV7-2 and TRBJ2-1): GAGVSQSPSNKVTEKGKDVELRCDPISGHTALYWYRQSLGQGLEFLIYFQGNSAPDKSGLPSDRFSAERTGGSVSTLTIQRTQQEDSAVYLCASSRTSGEETQFFGPGTRLTVL.

This chain joins TRBV20-1 and TRBJ1-1, with a tentative D call TRBD1 (6 bases). Trimming shortened V by 3 bases and J by 3 bases, and 14 bases separated the two germline ends. The CDR3 spans 14 residues. Germline V lookup: CDR1 DFQATT, CDR2 SNEGSKA (reference sequence). The CDR3 bases are TGCAGTGCTAGGGGACACCCAGTGGACACTGAAGCTTTCTTT. This gives the protein CSARGHPVDTEAFF.

Ten or more counts support this clonotype. The V and J genes are TRBV20-1 and TRBJ2-1; a possible D gene is TRBD1 (6 bases). The V gene's germline CDR1 is DFQATT and CDR2 SNEGSKA (reference sequence). There are 12 residues in the CDR3. The V gene lost 6 bases and the J gene lost 4 bases, with 10 bases spanning the gap. CDR3 region: CSANRDYNEQFF. The CDR3 DNA sequence: TGCAGTGCGAACAGGGATTACAATGAGCAGTTCTTC.

At least ten counts were recorded for this clonotype. The chain carries TRBV20-1 and TRBJ1-2; no clear D. Germline assignment: CDR1 DFQATT and CDR2 SNEGSKA (reference sequence). V dropped 0 bases and J dropped 2 bases, with 10 bases sitting between them. The CDR3 sequence is 14 residues long. CDR3 DNA sequence: TGCAGTGCTAGAGAGGTTGGAGTCAACTATGGCTACACCTTC. This gives the protein CSAREVGVNYGYTF.

This clonotype occurred many times. This chain links TRBV5-6 with TRBJ1-3; a possible D gene is TRBD1 (5 bases). Germline values: CDR1 SGHDT, CDR2 YYEEEE. The CDR3 spans 12 residues. The ends were cut back, 1 base at V and 13 bases at J, with 12 bases in the middle. The CDR3 loop is CASSLSGQPIYF. The CDR3 DNA reads as TGTGCCAGCAGCTTGTCGGGGCAGCCGATATATTTT.

The CDR3 nucleotides read TGTGCCAGCAGTTGGGACAACTCCTACAATGAGCAGTTCTTC. It yields the protein CASSWDNSYNEQFF. The chain has TRBV6-2 or TRBV6-3 and TRBJ2-1; D possibly corresponds to TRBD1 (6 bases). The germline V gene has CDR1 MNHEY and CDR2 SVGEGT. The V gene lost 4 bases and the J gene lost 0 bases, with 7 bases spanning the gap. The CDR3 is 14 amino acids.

The chain employs TRBV12-3 or TRBV12-4 and TRBJ2-7; the match to TRBD2 covers 10 bases. CDR3 length: 14 residues. Trimming at V came to 7 bases and at J to 2 bases, leaving 5 bases not matched to a gene. CDR3 amino acids: CASTRTSGPYEQYF. CDR3 sequence (DNA): TGTGCCAGCACCCGGACTAGCGGTCCCTACGAGCAGTACTTC.

This clonotype was observed many times. The rearrangement links TRBV2 to TRBJ2-1; 9 nucleotides match TRBD2. The germline gives CDR1 SNHLY, CDR2 FYNNEI. The trim removed 10 bases at V and 9 bases at J, leaving 16 bases unmatched. The CDR3 spans 15 residues. The CDR3 DNA follows: TGTGCCACCTCCTCAAGGGCTAGCGGGGAGGGTGAGCAGTTCTTC. This sequence encodes CATSSRASGEGEQFF.

This clonotype was recorded many times. The chain couples TRBV20-1 to TRBJ2-7, with 7 bases identical to TRBD2. The CDR3 sequence is 13 residues long. Germline V gene sequence: CDR1 DFQATT, CDR2 SNEGSKA (reference sequence). V shed 5 bases, J shed 0 bases, and the junction held 4 bases outside the gene matches. CDR3 amino acids: CSALAGRSYEQYF. The CDR3 nucleotides read TGCAGTGCTTTAGCGGGCCGCTCCTACGAGCAGTACTTC.

This clonotype was found many times. The V call is TRBV4-2, the J call TRBJ2-3, with D possibly being TRBD2 (6 bases). The length of the CDR3 is 17 residues. V lost 0 bases and J lost 2, with 15 bases in between. The germline gives CDR1 LGHNA, CDR2 YNFKEQ. CDR3 bases: TGTGCCAGCAGCCAAGATTTCGGGGAGGAGCACACAGATACGCAGTATTTT. Its protein product is CASSQDFGEEHTDTQYF.

Many counts were recorded for this clonotype. This chain joins TRBV6-1 and TRBJ2-3, with 7 bases identical to TRBD2. J was trimmed by 2 bases and V by 5 bases; bases with no gene match: 7. The length of the CDR3 is 15 residues. Germline values: CDR1 MNHNS, CDR2 SASEGT. This CDR3 is CASSPLGTTTDTQYF. The CDR3 DNA is TGTGCCAGCAGTCCCCTAGGGACTACCACAGATACGCAGTATTTT.

This clonotype was seen many times. The chain is built from TRBV7-6 and TRBJ1-5; D unresolved. Germline V gives CDR1 SGHVS, CDR2 FNYEAQ. The CDR3 loop spans 13 amino acids. V lost 1 base to trimming and J lost 4 bases, with 5 bases between them. CDR3: CASSLGENQPQHF. The CDR3 DNA follows: TGTGCCAGCAGCTTAGGGGAAAATCAGCCCCAGCATTTT.

This clonotype has a count of ten or more. V gene TRBV7-9 combines with J gene TRBJ1-1; D might be TRBD1 (5 bases). The germline V and J ends were trimmed by 1 base and 1 base, with 10 bases remaining between them. The germline V gene encodes CDR1 SEHNR and CDR2 FQNEAQ (reference sequence). The CDR3 length is 15 residues. The CDR3, as DNA: TGTGCCAGCAGCTTAGTAAGGGGCGGGAACACTGAAGCTTTCTTT. Amino acid sequence: CASSLVRGGNTEAFF. Supplemented by reference TRBV7-9 and TRBJ1-1, the full variable domain reads DTGVSQNPRHKITKRGQNVTFRCDPISEHNRLYWYRQTLGQGPEFLTYFQNEAQLEKSRLLSDRFSAERPKGSFSTLEIQRTEQGDSAMYLCASSLVRGGNTEAFFGQGTRLTVV.

This clonotype occurred many times. The CDR3 DNA is TGTGCCAGCAGTTTAAGGCCAGCTAGCACAGATACGCAGTATTTT. Its translation: CASSLRPASTDTQYF. The gene calls are TRBV12-3 or TRBV12-4 and TRBJ2-3; D unclear. V lost 2 bases and J 0 bases, leaving 9 bases between the germline ends. This CDR3 is built from 15 residues.

This clonotype appeared a few times. The chain combines TRBV30 with TRBJ2-5; D call uncertain. V lost 4 bases, J lost 3 bases, and 9 bases lay in between. Germline CDR1 and CDR2: GTSNPN and SVGIG (reference sequence). The CDR3 is made up of 12 amino acids. The CDR3 nucleotides are TGTGCCTGGATTGCCAGAAAAGAGACCCAGTACTTC. Protein sequence: CAWIARKETQYF.

This clonotype was counted many times. The gene calls are TRBV12-3 or TRBV12-4 and TRBJ2-3; D unresolved. The ends were cut back, 6 bases at V and 0 bases at J, with 10 bases in the middle. The CDR3 runs 14 residues. The CDR3 protein is CASRASGSTDTQYF. DNA of the CDR3: TGTGCCAGCAGGGCTAGTGGGAGCACAGATACGCAGTATTTT.

A word on this clonotype: A much larger clone differs by one base, so this may be a read error. The V and J genes are TRBV3-1 and TRBJ2-4; 7 positions agree with TRBD2. Germline V gives CDR1 LGHDT, CDR2 YNNKEL (reference sequence). J was trimmed by 2 bases and V by 0 bases; bases with no gene match: 7. The CDR3 loop spans 17 amino acids. CDR3 protein: CASSQERGGITKNIQYF. The CDR3, as DNA: TGTGCCAGCAGCCAAGAGAGGGGAGGGATAACCAAAAACATTCAGTACTTC.

This clonotype came up many times. The rearrangement links TRBV28 to TRBJ2-5; D could derive from TRBD1 or TRBD2 (5 bases each). The CDR3 consists of 15 residues. Looked up from germline, CDR1 is MDHEN and CDR2 is SYDVKM. V dropped 6 bases and J dropped 1 base, with 15 bases sitting between them. The CDR3 spells CASSSPGSLQETQYF. The CDR3 DNA is TGTGCCAGCAGCTCCCCAGGGAGCCTCCAAGAGACCCAGTACTTC.

This clonotype was picked up many times. J is TRBJ2-1 and V is TRBV11-2; 10 nucleotides agree with TRBD2. The CDR3 is made up of 16 amino acids. The germline gives CDR1 SGHAT, CDR2 FQNNGV. Trimming cost V 7 bases and J 0 bases; bases outside gene matches: 6. For the CDR3, the DNA is TGTGCCAGCAACAGAGCGGGGGGGAGCTCCTACAATGAGCAGTTCTTC. This encodes CASNRAGGSSYNEQFF.

The V call is TRBV7-2, the J call TRBJ2-3, with 7 bases fitting TRBD1. Germline trimming cut 6 bases from V and 4 bases from J; bases unmatched to any gene: 10. Germline V gene sequence: CDR1 SGHTA, CDR2 FQGNSA. This CDR3 comprises 15 residues. This chain's CDR3 is CASRPDRVVADTQYF. The CDR3 DNA reads as TGTGCCAGCAGACCCGACAGGGTGGTAGCAGATACGCAGTATTTT.

V and J are TRBV30 and TRBJ2-7; no firm D call. The CDR3 is 13 amino acids. CDR1 and CDR2 (germline): GTSNPN, SVGIG (reference sequence). Trimming shortened V by 2 bases and J by 11 bases, and 19 bases separated the two germline ends. The CDR3 region is CAWSFSERSYEYF. CDR3 in DNA: TGTGCCTGGAGTTTCAGTGAACGGTCCTACGAGTACTTC.

This chain joins TRBV30 and TRBJ1-1; possible D gene TRBD1, 5 bases. Germline V CDR1 and CDR2: GTSNPN, SVGIG (reference sequence). V dropped 5 bases and J dropped 8 bases, with 15 bases sitting between them. CDR3 length: 12 residues. The CDR3 protein is CAWGPTRGEAFF. The CDR3 nucleotides are TGTGCCTGGGGCCCTACGCGGGGGGAAGCTTTCTTT.

A note on this clonotype: This CDR3 is missing its conserved last phenylalanine or tryptophan, likely due to a read error. V and J are TRBV5-1 and TRBJ2-7, with 9 bases that match TRBD1. Germline V CDR1 and CDR2: SGHRS, YFSETQ. The trim removed 4 bases at V and 3 bases at J, leaving 11 bases unmatched. The CDR3 sequence is 16 residues long. The CDR3: CASSHQGTGKGYEQYS. CDR3 nucleotides: TGCGCCAGCAGCCATCAAGGGACAGGGAAAGGCTACGAGCAGTACTCC.

In this sample, this clonotype turned up many times. The chain is built from TRBV7-2 and TRBJ2-3; 10 bases align to TRBD2. This CDR3 has 17 amino acids. CDR1 is SGHTA and CDR2 is FQGNSA in the germline V gene. V trimming: 1 base; J trimming: 5 bases; junction bases outside the gene matches: 9. CDR3 region: CASSLELAGGPGDTQYF. DNA of the CDR3: TGTGCCAGCAGCTTAGAGTTAGCGGGGGGTCCCGGAGATACGCAGTATTTT.

The table lists this clonotype with many counts. The chain couples TRBV9 to TRBJ2-1, with D possibly matching TRBD2 (6 bases). Germline CDR1 SGDLS, CDR2 YYNGEE. V lost 1 base and J 7 bases, leaving 9 bases between the germline ends. The CDR3 totals 13 residues. Here the CDR3 DNA reads TGTGCCAGCAGCGTAACCGGGGGAAATGAGCAGTTCTTC. Residues: CASSVTGGNEQFF.

This clonotype was found many times. The chain is built from TRBV9 and TRBJ1-1, with 7 bases that match TRBD1. CDR1 is SGDLS and CDR2 is YYNGEE in the germline V gene. The CDR3 contains 15 residues. After removal of 3 bases from V and 1 base from J, the junction contained 6 bases not matched to a gene. CDR3 amino acids: CASSAQGQTNTEAFF. The CDR3 DNA reads TGTGCCAGCAGCGCCCAGGGACAGACGAACACTGAAGCTTTCTTT.

This clonotype was seen just once. The chain joins TRBV11-2 to TRBJ2-3; D not certain. This CDR3 contains 16 residues. Germline CDR1 reads SGHAT; CDR2 reads FQNNGV. The ends were cut back, 1 base at V and 0 bases at J, with 11 bases in the middle. The CDR3 nucleotides read TGTGCCAGCAGCTTAGGCGGCACCCCTAGCACAGATACGCAGTATTTT. Encoded protein: CASSLGGTPSTDTQYF.

The rearrangement joins TRBV28 to TRBJ1-4; TRBD1 might be the D (6 bases). Trimming shortened V by 5 bases and J by 3 bases, and 16 bases separated the two germline ends. CDR3 length: 16 amino acids. CDR1 MDHEN and CDR2 SYDVKM come from the germline V gene. The CDR3 here is CASSTSGAAANEKLFF. CDR3 bases: TGTGCCAGCAGTACCTCGGGGGCTGCAGCTAATGAAAAACTGTTTTTT.

The rearrangement joins TRBV12-3 or TRBV12-4 to TRBJ2-3; D gene ambiguous. Deletions cut 7 bases from V and 4 bases from J, with 18 bases between. This CDR3 spans 15 amino acids. CDR3: CASTFRREIADTQYF. CDR3 nucleotide sequence: TGTGCCAGCACCTTCCGTCGCGAGATCGCAGATACGCAGTATTTT.

For this clonotype: The junction and the germline gene differ at one end; a read error may be behind it. The chain is built from TRBV7-9 and TRBJ1-6, with D tentatively TRBD1 (5 bases). Germline V lookup: CDR1 SEHNR, CDR2 FQNEAQ (reference sequence). This CDR3 region has 17 residues. The CDR3 nucleotides are TGTGCCAGCAGCTTACAATCGATGGGGGGTAGTCATTCACCCCCCCACTTT. Translated: CASSLQSMGGSHSPPHF.

As concerns this clonotype: This may be a read error, as it is one base from a much larger clone. The chain has TRBV7-2 and TRBJ2-7; 11 positions agree with TRBD2. Germline trimming cut 5 bases from V and 3 bases from J; bases unmatched to any gene: 21. The CDR3 has 20 amino acids. Germline V gene sequence: CDR1 SGHTA, CDR2 FQGNSA. The DNA of the CDR3 is TGTGCCAGCAGCCCTATAGGACTAGCGGGTAGGGGGGTATTGGGCTACGAGCAGTACTTC. Encoded protein: CASSPIGLAGRGVLGYEQYF.